These 30 T cell receptor beta chains came from one sample sequenced in a study of cytomegalovirus exposure and HLA in healthy donors. PCR involved 60 Vbeta and 13 Jbeta primers. The assay was immunoSEQ multiplex PCR, and TCRdb's table has in-frame clones only and misses some. This table has around 150,000 clones, 70% to 80% appearing once. The source material was PBMCs. The receptor source for this set is a female donor in good health and CMV-seropositive.

This chain uses TRBV30 with TRBJ2-7, with TRBD1 identical over 10 bases. Germline CDR1 and CDR2: GTSNPN and SVGIG (reference sequence). Trimming removed 2 bases from V and 3 bases from J; junction bases left unmatched: 13. The CDR3 has 17 amino acids. CDR3 DNA sequence: TGTGCCTGGAGTTCCCCCGGACGGGACAGGGGTTTCTACGAGCAGTACTTC. This translates into CAWSSPGRDRGFYEQYF.

This clone has only a few counts. The V gene is TRBV5-5, the J gene TRBJ1-1; 7 bases agree with TRBD1. Looked up from germline, CDR1 is SGHKS and CDR2 is YYEKEE (reference sequence). J lost 6 bases, V lost 2 bases, and 13 bases had no gene match. CDR3 length: 16 amino acids. CDR3 DNA: TGTGCCAGCAGCTTACAGGGGACCCTGGGTATCGCTGAAGCTTTCTTT. This sequence encodes CASSLQGTLGIAEAFF.

As for this clone: Other DNA sequences of this sample code for an identical CDR3. V is TRBV7-7 and J is TRBJ2-5, with D maybe TRBD1 (6 bases). In germline, CDR1 is SSHAT, CDR2 FNYEAQ (reference sequence). The CDR3 totals 13 residues. Trimming removed 4 bases at V and 4 bases at J, with 10 bases between. In nucleotides, the CDR3 is TGTGCCAGCAGCTCCAGGGGTCGAGAGACCCAGTACTTC. Its translation is CASSSRGRETQYF.

V usage is TRBV27 and J usage is TRBJ2-7; 9 bases line up with TRBD1. The V gene's germline CDR1 is MNHEY and CDR2 SMNVEV (reference sequence). V trimming: 4 bases; J trimming: 7 bases; junction bases outside the gene matches: 8. The CDR3 consists of 14 residues. The CDR3 sequence: CASSWGQGRGEQYF. The CDR3 coding sequence is TGTGCCAGCAGTTGGGGACAGGGAAGAGGGGAGCAGTACTTC.

The chain links TRBV18 to TRBJ2-7, with D uncertain. CDR1 and CDR2 from the germline V gene are KGHSH and LQKENI. The CDR3 runs 13 residues. Trimming shortened V by 2 bases and J by 4 bases, and 9 bases separated the two germline ends. This chain's CDR3 is CASSPLTKYEQYF. The CDR3 DNA reads TGTGCCAGCTCACCATTAACTAAATACGAGCAGTACTTC.

This clone was counted a few times. The gene calls are TRBV5-7 and TRBJ1-4; TRBD1 matches at 7 bases. TRBV5-7 is classed as an ORF, of uncertain function. This CDR3 comprises 16 residues. The J segment lost 10 bases and the V segment lost 2 bases, leaving 14 bases of the junction unmatched. CDR3 DNA: TGTGCCAGCAGCTTTAGCGGGACAGATTGTCGGGGAAAACTGTTTTTT. Protein product: CASSFSGTDCRGKLFF.

This clone was seen more than once but under ten times. J is TRBJ2-1 and V is TRBV4-2; the match to TRBD2 covers 8 bases. The CDR3 covers 16 residues. The germline V gene has CDR1 LGHNA and CDR2 YNFKEQ. Trimming at V came to 0 bases and at J to 8 bases, leaving 9 bases not matched to a gene. The CDR3 nucleotides are TGTGCCAGCAGCCAAGAAATCGGGAGGGTTATAGATGAGCAGTTCTTC. It translates to CASSQEIGRVIDEQFF.

This clone was detected only a few times. The rearrangement uses TRBV6-5 and TRBJ1-1, with TRBD1 matching 7 bases. The germline gives CDR1 MNHEY, CDR2 SVGAGI. The junction had 13 bases not matched to a gene; V was cut back by 6 bases and J by 6 bases. CDR3 length: 15 amino acids. In DNA form, the CDR3 reads TGTGCCAGCAGCCTAGCCACAACAGGGGCCTCTGAAGCTTTCTTT. Protein: CASSLATTGASEAFF.

The V gene is TRBV6-1, the J gene TRBJ1-1; 8 bases agree with TRBD1. This CDR3 contains 17 residues. The J segment lost 0 bases and the V segment lost 0 bases, leaving 6 bases of the junction unmatched. From germline, CDR1 is MNHNS and CDR2 SASEGT. The CDR3 protein is CASSEAFRGQMNTEAFF. CDR3 DNA sequence: TGTGCCAGCAGTGAAGCATTCAGGGGGCAAATGAACACTGAAGCTTTCTTT.

Worth noting for this clone: The CDR3 ends on some other residue instead of the conserved phenylalanine or tryptophan, so this is likely a read error. This chain joins TRBV28 and TRBJ1-5, with D perhaps TRBD1 (5 bases). Germline loops: CDR1 MDHEN, CDR2 SYDVKM. The CDR3 is 14 residues long. Trimming removed 6 bases at V and 6 bases at J, with 15 bases between. CDR3: CASRAPGGGQPQHS. CDR3 bases: TGTGCCAGCAGGGCCCCCGGGGGTGGTCAGCCCCAGCATTCT.

The genes are TRBV5-5 and TRBJ2-5, with 11 bases fitting TRBD2. Germline CDR1 SGHKS, CDR2 YYEKEE (reference sequence). V shed 0 bases, J shed 3 bases, and the junction held 13 bases outside the gene matches. CDR3 length: 19 residues. In nucleotides, the CDR3 is TGTGCCAGCAGCTTGGGACTAGCGGGACCCCCGGGCCGGAAAGAGACCCAGTACTTC. Encoded protein: CASSLGLAGPPGRKETQYF.

The CDR3 DNA sequence: TGTGCCAGCAGTCGAACGGGACTAGCGGGGGGTGGCACAGATACGCAGTATTTT. Translated: CASSRTGLAGGGTDTQYF. This chain uses TRBV2 with TRBJ2-3; 15 bases line up with TRBD2. From germline, CDR1 is SNHLY and CDR2 FYNNEI. V lost 5 bases, J lost 1 base, and 7 bases stayed unmatched. The CDR3 covers 18 residues.

This clone has only one observation. V is TRBV28 and J is TRBJ1-1; TRBD1 aligns across 8 bases. The CDR3 has 13 residues. V lost 6 bases and J lost 8; bases outside the gene matches: 8. Germline V CDR1 and CDR2: MDHEN, SYDVKM. CDR3 bases: TGTGCCAGCAGCAACCTCCAGGGGGCCGAAGCTTTCTTT. It specifies CASSNLQGAEAFF.

The J gene is TRBJ1-5, the V gene TRBV28; TRBD1 agrees at 8 bases. V gave up 0 bases and J gave up 6 bases; unmatched junction bases: 7. Per germline, CDR1 MDHEN and CDR2 SYDVKM. The CDR3 contains 16 residues. As DNA, the CDR3 is TGTGCCAGCAGTTTATGGGCAGGGGGCTTTAGTCAGCCCCAGCATTTT. This encodes CASSLWAGGFSQPQHF. Drawing the rest from reference TRBV28 and TRBJ1-5, the complete variable domain is DVKVTQSSRYLVKRTGEKVFLECVQDMDHENMFWYRQDPGLGLRLIYFSYDVKMKEKGDIPEGYSVSREKKERFSLILESASTNQTSMYLCASSLWAGGFSQPQHFGDGTRLSIL.

The rearrangement joins TRBV7-9 to TRBJ2-3; 13 nucleotides match TRBD2. The germline CDR1 and CDR2 sequences are SEHNR and FQNEAQ (reference sequence). The CDR3 length is 16 residues. V shed 1 base and J 11 bases; nucleotides not matched to a gene: 9. The CDR3 bases are TGTGCCAGCAGCTTAGAGGTACTAGCGGGGGGGCTCGGGCAGTATTTT. This gives the protein CASSLEVLAGGLGQYF.

J is TRBJ1-1 and V is TRBV6-1; TRBD1 matches at 7 bases. Germline V gene lookup returns CDR1 MNHNS and CDR2 SASEGT. This CDR3 contains 14 residues. V was pared by 4 bases and J by 3 bases, with 5 bases of the junction left unmatched. CDR3: CASSATRGYTEAFF. In DNA form, the CDR3 reads TGTGCCAGCAGTGCGACCAGGGGGTACACTGAAGCTTTCTTT.

The J gene is TRBJ2-7, the V gene TRBV14; 12 nucleotides align to TRBD1. From germline, CDR1 is SGHDN and CDR2 FVKESK. This CDR3 is 15 amino acids long. J was trimmed by 4 bases and V by 3 bases; bases with no gene match: 4. CDR3 loop: CASSQVGQGAYEQYF. The DNA for the CDR3 is TGTGCCAGCAGCCAGGTGGGACAGGGGGCGTACGAGCAGTACTTC.

The chain employs TRBV6-5 and TRBJ2-1; D possibly corresponds to TRBD2 (6 bases). Trimming removed 7 bases from V and 6 bases from J, with 19 bases in between. The CDR3 consists of 15 residues. Per germline, CDR1 MNHEY and CDR2 SVGAGI. Here the CDR3 DNA reads TGTGCCAGCAAGCGGACGGGAGTTGAGGGCAATGAGCAGTTCTTC. It encodes CASKRTGVEGNEQFF.

This clone was seen more than once but under ten times. The gene calls are TRBV5-3 and TRBJ2-1; possibly TRBD1 for D (5 bases). TRBV5-3 is an open reading frame, and its role is uncertain. Trimming cost V 0 bases and J 0 bases, with 10 bases left between them. CDR3 length equals 16 residues. The CDR3 DNA follows: TGTGCCAGAAGCTTGGCCAGGGCAAGCTCCTACAATGAGCAGTTCTTC. It translates to CARSLARASSYNEQFF.

This clone was seen a handful of times. A read error may produce the germline difference seen at one junction end. This sequence joins TRBV6-5 and TRBJ2-4; weak D call: TRBD1 (5 bases). The CDR3 is 16 residues long. Germline-derived CDR1 and CDR2 are MNHEY and SVGAGI. The DNA of the CDR3 is TGTGCCAGCAGCTACTCGACAGATACAGCCAAAAACATTCAGTACTTC. Amino acid sequence: CASSYSTDTAKNIQYF.

V is TRBV7-9 and J is TRBJ1-1; D is possibly TRBD1 (6 bases). Germline loops: CDR1 SEHNR, CDR2 FQNEAQ (reference sequence). V dropped 0 bases and J dropped 6 bases, with 11 bases sitting between them. The CDR3 loop spans 14 amino acids. CDR3 residues: CASSLAREGAEAFF. The CDR3 DNA reads TGTGCCAGCAGCTTAGCGAGGGAGGGGGCTGAAGCTTTCTTT.

V is TRBV12-5 and J is TRBJ1-4, with D possibly matching TRBD1 (6 bases). CDR1 is LGHNT, CDR2 FRNRAP, per germline. The CDR3 has 17 residues. The V gene lost 2 bases and the J gene lost 1 base, with 14 bases spanning the gap. CDR3: CASGLSGRGLTNEKLFF. CDR3 coding DNA: TGTGCTAGTGGTTTGTCAGGGAGGGGGTTAACTAATGAAAAACTGTTTTTT.

As for this clone: Additional DNA sequences in this sample encode the identical CDR3. J is TRBJ1-5 and V is TRBV30; a weak D match, TRBD1 (5 bases). The CDR3 contains 13 residues. Germline V gene sequence: CDR1 GTSNPN, CDR2 SVGIG (reference sequence). The germline V and J ends were trimmed by 1 base and 4 bases, with 8 bases remaining between them. CDR3 DNA: TGTGCCTGGAGTGGGGGCGGAAATCAGCCCCAGCATTTT. This encodes CAWSGGGNQPQHF. The full variable domain, in which reference TRBV30 and TRBJ1-5 provide the parts outside the CDR3, is SQTIHQWPATLVQPVGSPLSLECTVEGTSNPNLYWYRQAAGRGLQLLFYSVGIGQISSEVPQNLSASRPQDRQFILSSKKLLLSDSGFYLCAWSGGGNQPQHFGDGTRLSIL.

Regarding this clone: The junction and the germline gene differ at one end; a read error may be behind it. This sample also contains other DNA sequences that code for the same CDR3. This chain joins TRBV25-1 and TRBJ2-1; 8 bases fit TRBD2. The germline V gene has CDR1 MGHDK and CDR2 SYGVNS. CDR3 size: 14 residues. The CDR3 loop is CASSELGTRNEQFF. As DNA, the CDR3 is TGCGCCAGCAGTGAATTAGGGACTAGGAATGAGCAGTTCTTC.

This clone has more than one count but fewer than ten. V and J are TRBV6-5 and TRBJ2-3, with D perhaps matching TRBD1 (7 bases). Trimming removed 7 bases from V and 4 bases from J, with 15 bases in between. The CDR3 consists of 14 residues. The germline V gene encodes CDR1 MNHEY and CDR2 SVGAGI. The DNA for the CDR3 is TGTGCCAGCAAGACAGGGCCGGGAGCAGATACGCAGTATTTT. It specifies CASKTGPGADTQYF.

Only a few counts were recorded for this clone. In DNA form, the CDR3 reads TGTGCCAGCAGTTTAGTTTCCGGGGGGCGGTCAAATTCACCCCTCCACTTT. Its protein is CASSLVSGGRSNSPLHF. V gene TRBV28 combines with J gene TRBJ1-6, with D maybe TRBD1 (6 bases). The CDR3 is made up of 17 amino acids. Trimming cost V 2 bases and J 7 bases, with 18 bases left between them. Germline V gene lookup returns CDR1 MDHEN and CDR2 SYDVKM.

The genes are TRBV4-1 and TRBJ2-1, with no clear D. V shed 0 bases and J shed 7 bases, with 10 bases lying between them. This CDR3 region has 14 residues. In germline, CDR1 is MGHRA, CDR2 YSYEKL. Written as DNA, the CDR3 is TGCGCCAGCAGCCAAGAATGGAGTGGAAATGAGCAGTTCTTC. Translating gives CASSQEWSGNEQFF.

This rearrangement joins TRBV6-1 to TRBJ2-1; possible D gene TRBD2, 6 bases. The CDR3 sequence is 13 residues long. CDR1 and CDR2 from the germline V gene are MNHNS and SASEGT. Trimming left V 7 bases short and J 9 bases short, with 16 bases between. The CDR3 is CASTESGFGEQFF. The CDR3, as DNA: TGTGCCAGCACCGAAAGCGGGTTCGGTGAGCAGTTCTTC.

The chain carries TRBV19 and TRBJ2-1, with no clear D. The V end lost 6 bases, the J end lost 4 bases, and 7 bases lay between the germline ends. Germline assignment: CDR1 LNHDA and CDR2 SQIVND (reference sequence). The CDR3 is 12 residues long. In DNA, the CDR3 is TGTGCCAGTAGCAAACAATACAATGAGCAGTTCTTC. This sequence encodes CASSKQYNEQFF.

This rearrangement joins TRBV5-4 to TRBJ2-7; tentatively, D is TRBD1 or TRBD2 (7 bases each). The V end was cut by 4 bases, the J end by 3 bases, with 20 bases between. Germline V CDR1 and CDR2: SGHNT, YYREEE (reference sequence). This CDR3 has 16 amino acids. The chain's CDR3 is CASSLGGGALSYEQYF. The CDR3 DNA reads TGTGCCAGCAGCCTGGGAGGGGGCGCCCTGAGCTACGAGCAGTACTTC.